This T cell receptor (beta chain) appears in the sequencing data of a study of T cell responses to AZD1222 COVID-19 vaccine. The V and J ends lost 9 bases and 1 base, in that order; junction bases with no gene match: 13. Germline V gene lookup returns CDR1 SGHDN and CDR2 FVKESK. This CDR3 is 16 amino acids long. Turning to this clone: Antigen specificity is unknown.

General study results and limits: CD4 TCRs associated with vaccination spanned spike, dominating at 160-218 and 743-854. Unmutated variant regions are reportedly targeted by nearly half of spike-specific TCRs. A mostly white British donor set with more females was recruited, and clonal diversity was possibly underestimated.

The repertoire was sequenced with immunoSEQ multiplex PCR; TCRdb's copy has only in-frame clones and lacks some. The sample holds almost 35,000 clones; around nine tenths are singletons and the top ten take 5.5% to 7%. Sample: peripheral blood, taken on day 0 of AZD1222 vaccination. The sequence came from an adult in good health. The V call is TRBV14, the J call TRBJ2-7, with 9 bases aligning to TRBD1. CDR3 in DNA: TGTGCCAGTACGGTATCGAGGACAGGGGATTCCTACGAGCAGTACTTC. It yields the protein CASTVSRTGDSYEQYF.